This TCR beta chain comes out of a study of T cell repertoires in cytomegalovirus infection. The CDR3 contains 15 residues. The germline gives CDR1 SGHNT, CDR2 YYREEE (reference sequence). The V segment lost 4 bases and the J segment 6 bases; nucleotides outside the gene matches: 9. TCRdb passed the reads through MiXCR, listing each CDR3 protein once. In the table there are about 600,000 distinct CDR3 sequences, more than 20% of which are singletons. The sample consisted of CD8+ T cells from PBMCs. The V call is TRBV5-4, the J call TRBJ1-1, with 10 bases lining up with TRBD1. The receptor's source is a human donor in good health (CMV status not recorded). Some clones in this sample may be carry-over from other donors' samples. The CDR3 sequence: CASSPGDRGISEAFF. In nucleotides, the CDR3 is TGTGCCAGCAGCCCGGGGGACAGGGGAATTTCTGAAGCTTTCTTT.